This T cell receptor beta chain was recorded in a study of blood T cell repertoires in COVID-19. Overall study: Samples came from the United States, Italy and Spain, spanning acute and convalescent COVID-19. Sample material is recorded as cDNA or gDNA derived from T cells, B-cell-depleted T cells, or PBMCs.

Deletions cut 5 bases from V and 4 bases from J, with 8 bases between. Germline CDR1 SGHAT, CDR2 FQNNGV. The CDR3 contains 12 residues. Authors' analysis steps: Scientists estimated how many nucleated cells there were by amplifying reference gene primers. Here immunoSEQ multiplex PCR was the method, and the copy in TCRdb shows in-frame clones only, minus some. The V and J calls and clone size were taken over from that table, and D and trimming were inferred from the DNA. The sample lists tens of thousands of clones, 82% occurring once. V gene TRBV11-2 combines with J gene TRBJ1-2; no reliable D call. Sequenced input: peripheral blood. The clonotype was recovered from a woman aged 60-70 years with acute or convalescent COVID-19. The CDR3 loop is CASSPGFYGYTF. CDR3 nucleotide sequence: TGTGCCAGCAGCCCGGGATTCTATGGCTACACCTTC. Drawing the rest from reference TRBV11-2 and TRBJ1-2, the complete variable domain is EAGVAQSPRYKIIEKRQSVAFWCNPISGHATLYWYQQILGQGPKLLIQFQNNGVVDDSQLPKDRFSAERLKGVDSTLKIQPAKLEDSAVYLCASSPGFYGYTFGSGTRLTVV.